What follows describes a single T cell receptor (beta chain). The data were taken from a study of blood T cell repertoires in COVID-19. Across the study: COVID-19 samples, acute and convalescent, were from the United States, Italy and Spain. Sample material is recorded as cDNA or gDNA derived from T cells, B-cell-depleted T cells, or PBMCs.

Under the authors' procedure: Scientists estimated how many nucleated cells there were by amplifying reference gene primers. Using immunoSEQ multiplex PCR, the repertoire was profiled, and TCRdb retains in-frame clones only, with some absent. Clonal size and the V and J genes are those of that table, whereas D and trimming came from the DNA. The table includes approximately 100,000 clones, roughly 80% detected once. Trimming took off 3 bases at V and 2 bases at J, with 11 bases between the two ends. The V gene's germline CDR1 is MNHEY and CDR2 SVGEGT. This CDR3 spans 15 amino acids. The receptor comes from a woman of 80 years or more with acute or convalescent COVID-19. Sequences were obtained from peripheral blood. The V call is TRBV6-2 or TRBV6-3, the J call TRBJ1-3; D perhaps matches TRBD1 (6 bases). For the CDR3, the DNA is TGTGCCAGCAGTTATGGAAGACAGGCTGGAAACACCATATATTTT. Encoded protein: CASSYGRQAGNTIYF.